Presented here are 28 T cell receptor beta chains from one specimen sequenced in a study of T cell responses to AZD1222 COVID-19 vaccine (dated by TCRdb to 2020 to 2023). The intended sense of this specimen's time point label: baseline before first vaccination. Libraries were constructed by the immunoSEQ multiplex PCR assay. As stored in TCRdb, this immuneACCESS dataset retains in-frame rearrangements with V and J assigned. A fraction of the clones does not appear; measured against another copy, unresolved V genes explain less than half of the discrepancy, and the remainder lacks a known reason. The sample table lists roughly 170,000 clones, roughly nine tenths of them with a count of one. The top ten clonotypes cover 2.6% of the sample. The sample in question was peripheral blood, obtained on day 0 of AZD1222 vaccination. These TCRs come from an adult in good health.

This rearrangement joins TRBV11-3 to TRBJ1-2; no clear D. Deletions cut 5 bases from V and 4 bases from J, with 8 bases between. From germline, CDR1 is SGHNT and CDR2 YENEEA. CDR3 length equals 12 residues. The CDR3 sequence is CASSPEIYGYTF. The CDR3 DNA reads as TGTGCCAGCAGCCCGGAGATCTATGGCTACACCTTC.

The rearrangement links TRBV5-1 to TRBJ1-4, with D unclear. V lost 0 bases, J lost 8 bases, and 14 bases lay in between. CDR3 length: 15 amino acids. Germline V gene sequence: CDR1 SGHRS, CDR2 YFSETQ. The CDR3 DNA reads TGCGCCAGCAGCTTGGCTGGGAGCATGGGGGAAAAACTGTTTTTT. Translating it yields CASSLAGSMGEKLFF.

The chain links TRBV27 to TRBJ1-1; D ambiguous. The CDR3 extends over 15 amino acids. Germline CDR1 MNHEY, CDR2 SMNVEV (reference sequence). Trimming took off 0 bases at V and 0 bases at J, with 8 bases between the two ends. CDR3 in amino acids: CASSLSGRMNTEAFF. The CDR3 bases are TGTGCCAGCAGTTTATCGGGGAGGATGAACACTGAAGCTTTCTTT.

The chain joins TRBV2 to TRBJ2-7; TRBD1 matches 8 bases. This CDR3 spans 13 amino acids. V lost 6 bases to trimming and J lost 7 bases; unmatched junction nucleotides: 8. Germline V gives CDR1 SNHLY, CDR2 FYNNEI. The CDR3 sequence: CASRKDRGGEQYF. The CDR3 DNA is TGTGCCAGCAGGAAAGACAGGGGCGGAGAGCAGTACTTC.

This chain links TRBV5-1 with TRBJ1-1; a weak D match, TRBD1 (5 bases). V shed 0 bases and J shed 4 bases, with 13 bases lying between them. This CDR3 comprises 15 residues. The germline CDR1 and CDR2 sequences are SGHRS and YFSETQ. CDR3 sequence (DNA): TGCGCCAGCAGCTTGGAGAGGGGCGCGGGCACTGAAGCTTTCTTT. Translated: CASSLERGAGTEAFF.

The chain links TRBV2 to TRBJ1-2; no definite D call. The CDR3 sequence is 11 residues long. From germline, CDR1 is SNHLY and CDR2 FYNNEI. V gave up 6 bases and J gave up 5 bases, with 7 bases separating them. The CDR3 DNA reads TGTGCCAGCAGGCTCAATTATGGCTACACCTTC. This encodes CASRLNYGYTF.

The V call is TRBV19, the J call TRBJ1-5, with D hard to call. The CDR3 spans 13 residues. CDR1 is LNHDA, CDR2 SQIVND, per germline (reference sequence). Trimming pared 3 bases from V and 9 bases from J, leaving 12 bases between. The CDR3 here is CASSMGSTVPQHF. CDR3 bases: TGTGCCAGTAGTATGGGATCCACAGTGCCCCAGCATTTT.

The chain uses TRBV6-5 and TRBJ2-7; weak D call: TRBD1 (5 bases). V was shortened by 5 bases and J by 1 base, with 15 bases between the two germline ends. Germline V gene data show CDR1 as MNHEY and CDR2 as SVGAGI. The CDR3 has 15 amino acids. CDR3 sequence reads: CASSRSGAGSYEQYF. The CDR3 DNA is TGTGCCAGCAGTCGTAGTGGGGCAGGGTCCTACGAGCAGTACTTC.

This clone was counted a single time. V usage is TRBV6-5 and J usage is TRBJ2-2; D is possibly TRBD1 (5 bases). The CDR3 covers 12 residues. With 4 bases removed from V and 6 bases from J, the gap between germline ends came to 6 bases. Per germline, CDR1 MNHEY and CDR2 SVGAGI. The chain's CDR3 is CASSLGAGELFF. DNA for the CDR3: TGTGCCAGCAGTTTAGGGGCCGGGGAGCTGTTTTTT.

The chain is built from TRBV5-1 and TRBJ2-2, with D maybe TRBD2 (6 bases). The V gene's germline CDR1 is SGHRS and CDR2 YFSETQ. Trimming pared 0 bases from V and 5 bases from J, leaving 14 bases between. The CDR3 is made up of 16 amino acids. The CDR3 region is CASSLGSGVTTGELFF. The CDR3 DNA sequence: TGCGCCAGCAGCTTGGGGTCGGGAGTGACGACCGGGGAGCTGTTTTTT.

As to this clone: The junction departs from the called germline gene at one end, perhaps through a read error. The chain is built from TRBV7-9 and TRBJ1-2, with no clear D. The germline gives CDR1 SEHNR, CDR2 FQNEAQ (reference sequence). CDR3 length: 15 residues. CDR3 sequence: CASSIAQVANYGYTF. CDR3 sequence (DNA): TGTGCCAGCAGCATAGCTCAGGTAGCTAACTATGGCTACACCTTC.

This sequence joins TRBV5-4 and TRBJ2-1, with 7 positions matching TRBD2. The germline V gene has CDR1 SGHNT and CDR2 YYREEE (reference sequence). The V and J ends lost 2 bases and 4 bases, in that order; junction bases with no gene match: 6. The CDR3 length is 15 residues. CDR3 coding DNA: TGTGCCAGCAGCTTTGGCGGGAGATCTTACAATGAGCAGTTCTTC. This translates into CASSFGGRSYNEQFF. Combining the CDR3 with reference TRBV5-4 and TRBJ2-1 gives the whole variable domain ETGVTQSPTHLIKTRGQQVTLRCSSQSGHNTVSWYQQALGQGPQFIFQYYREEENGRGNFPPRFSGLQFPNYSSELNVNALELDDSALYLCASSFGGRSYNEQFFGPGTRLTVL.

CDR3 amino acids: CASSQSEGGISGNTIYF. The DNA of the CDR3 is TGCGCCAGCAGCCAAAGTGAGGGGGGGATCTCTGGAAACACCATATATTTT. V gene TRBV4-1 combines with J gene TRBJ1-3; tentative D call: TRBD1 (6 bases). Germline CDR1 reads MGHRA; CDR2 reads YSYEKL. The V end lost 2 bases, the J end lost 0 bases, and 14 bases lay between the germline ends. The CDR3 runs 17 residues.

This clone was recorded a few times. The rearrangement joins TRBV7-9 to TRBJ2-7; a possible D gene is TRBD2 (5 bases). The V end was cut by 5 bases, the J end by 2 bases, with 16 bases between. Germline V gene lookup returns CDR1 SEHNR and CDR2 FQNEAQ (reference sequence). CDR3 length: 15 amino acids. The CDR3 nucleotides are TGTGCCAGCAGCCCCCGGGAAGGCCCGGCCTACGAGCAGTACTTC. This encodes CASSPREGPAYEQYF.

The chain employs TRBV5-1 and TRBJ1-2; no reliable D call. V lost 4 bases and J 2 bases, leaving 6 bases between the germline ends. CDR1 is SGHRS, CDR2 YFSETQ, per germline. The CDR3 runs to 12 residues. The DNA of the CDR3 is TGCGCCAGCAGCCAGCAAAACTATGGCTACACCTTC. Translation: CASSQQNYGYTF.

The chain carries TRBV18 and TRBJ2-5, with 8 bases fitting TRBD1. CDR3 length: 15 amino acids. Germline assignment: CDR1 KGHSH and CDR2 LQKENI. V shed 2 bases and J 4 bases; nucleotides not matched to a gene: 6. Written as DNA, the CDR3 is TGTGCCAGCTCACCAGAGACAGGGGTCGGAGAGACCCAGTACTTC. Translated, it gives CASSPETGVGETQYF.

This chain joins TRBV11-2 and TRBJ2-7; the match to TRBD2 covers 9 bases. The V and J ends lost 6 bases and 6 bases, in that order; junction bases with no gene match: 9. CDR1 SGHAT and CDR2 FQNNGV come from the germline V gene. The CDR3 spans 14 residues. CDR3 DNA: TGTGCCAGCAGACCTAAACTTAGCGGGAGCGAGCAGTACTTC. Its protein is CASRPKLSGSEQYF.

Worth noting for this clone: A junction end diverges from the germline sequence, so it may reflect a read error. The rearrangement links TRBV4-1 to TRBJ2-2; TRBD1 matches 7 bases. The germline CDR1 and CDR2 sequences are MGHRA and YSYEKL. The length of the CDR3 is 15 residues. The CDR3 bases are TGCGCCAGCAACCAACAGGGGCAGTACACCGGGGAGCTGTTTTTT. Amino acids: CASNQQGQYTGELFF.

The CDR3 is CAWSPQAVSNQPQHF. In DNA form, the CDR3 reads TGTGCCTGGAGTCCCCAGGCAGTGAGCAATCAGCCCCAGCATTTT. The chain carries TRBV30 and TRBJ1-5; no firm D call. Trimming removed 2 bases from V and 1 base from J, with 12 bases in between. The length of the CDR3 is 15 residues. The V gene's germline CDR1 is GTSNPN and CDR2 SVGIG (reference sequence).

The rearrangement links TRBV30 to TRBJ1-4; D ambiguous. The germline gives CDR1 GTSNPN, CDR2 SVGIG (reference sequence). CDR3 length: 12 residues. V lost 1 base, J lost 6 bases, and 6 bases lay in between. CDR3 residues: CAWSATDEKLFF. The CDR3, as DNA: TGTGCCTGGAGTGCGACGGATGAAAAACTGTTTTTT.

Points on this clone: The same CDR3 also results from other DNA sequences found in this sample. The chain combines TRBV5-1 with TRBJ1-2, with D tentatively TRBD1 (6 bases). Trimming stripped 2 bases from V and 3 bases from J, with 8 bases between. The germline V gene encodes CDR1 SGHRS and CDR2 YFSETQ. The CDR3 loop spans 13 amino acids. The chain's CDR3 is CASSFEGDYGYTF. Written as DNA, the CDR3 is TGCGCCAGCAGCTTCGAGGGGGACTATGGCTACACCTTC.

Only one count was recorded for this clone. This chain joins TRBV6-2 or TRBV6-3 and TRBJ1-2, with unresolved D. The CDR3 consists of 13 residues. The V end lost 0 bases, the J end lost 6 bases, and 8 bases lay between the germline ends. Germline CDR1 and CDR2: MNHEY and SVGEGT. Written as DNA, the CDR3 is TGTGCCAGCAGTTACTCGACCGGGAATGGCTACACCTTC. Its protein product is CASSYSTGNGYTF.

The chain uses TRBV24-1 and TRBJ2-2, with 13 bases lining up with TRBD2. Germline V CDR1 and CDR2: KGHDR, SFDVKD. V trimming: 3 bases; J trimming: 8 bases; junction bases outside the gene matches: 5. The CDR3 sequence is 16 residues long. The CDR3 here is CATSDRTSGRSGELFF. In nucleotides, the CDR3 is TGTGCCACCAGTGATCGGACTAGCGGGAGATCGGGGGAGCTGTTTTTT.

CDR3 bases: TGTGCCAGCAGCTCCGCGGGACTAGGAGGCACAGATACGCAGTATTTT. Translated: CASSSAGLGGTDTQYF. The chain uses TRBV9 and TRBJ2-3; 8 bases align to TRBD2. Germline lookup yields CDR1 SGDLS and CDR2 YYNGEE. CDR3 length equals 16 residues. Trimming at V came to 4 bases and at J to 1 base, leaving 8 bases not matched to a gene. Combining the CDR3 with reference TRBV9 and TRBJ2-3 gives the whole variable domain DSGVTQTPKHLITATGQRVTLRCSPRSGDLSVYWYQQSLDQGLQFLIQYYNGEERAKGNILERFSAQQFPDLHSELNLSSLELGDSALYFCASSSAGLGGTDTQYFGPGTRLTVL.

V and J are TRBV18 and TRBJ2-1; 8 nucleotides align to TRBD1. The germline V gene encodes CDR1 KGHSH and CDR2 LQKENI. Trimming took 0 bases from V and 2 from J; bases not matched to a gene: 6. The CDR3 covers 17 residues. CDR3 nucleotides: TGTGCCAGCTCACCACCGGTTCGACAGGGGACCTACAATGAGCAGTTCTTC. This encodes CASSPPVRQGTYNEQFF.

This chain links TRBV5-1 with TRBJ2-2, with 9 bases aligning to TRBD2. In germline, CDR1 is SGHRS, CDR2 YFSETQ. With 0 bases clipped from V and 4 bases from J, the junction kept 4 bases outside the gene matches. The CDR3 consists of 16 residues. CDR3 region: CASSLVAGASTGELFF. The CDR3 region has the DNA TGCGCCAGCAGCTTGGTAGCGGGAGCTTCCACCGGGGAGCTGTTTTTT.

The rearrangement links TRBV19 to TRBJ1-6, with 8 bases fitting TRBD1. Germline V lookup: CDR1 LNHDA, CDR2 SQIVND (reference sequence). After removal of 5 bases from V and 8 bases from J, the junction contained 8 bases not matched to a gene. The CDR3 spans 15 residues. CDR3 coding DNA: TGTGCCAGTAGTGTGGCCGGGACAGGAGATTCACCCCTCCACTTT. Amino acid sequence: CASSVAGTGDSPLHF.

V gene TRBV18 combines with J gene TRBJ1-4, with TRBD1 matching over 9 bases. The trim removed 8 bases at V and 7 bases at J, leaving 5 bases unmatched. The CDR3 spans 13 residues. From germline, CDR1 is KGHSH and CDR2 LQKENI. The CDR3 region has the DNA TGTGCCAGCGCGGGACAGGGAGGTGAAAAACTGTTTTTT. Its protein is CASAGQGGEKLFF.